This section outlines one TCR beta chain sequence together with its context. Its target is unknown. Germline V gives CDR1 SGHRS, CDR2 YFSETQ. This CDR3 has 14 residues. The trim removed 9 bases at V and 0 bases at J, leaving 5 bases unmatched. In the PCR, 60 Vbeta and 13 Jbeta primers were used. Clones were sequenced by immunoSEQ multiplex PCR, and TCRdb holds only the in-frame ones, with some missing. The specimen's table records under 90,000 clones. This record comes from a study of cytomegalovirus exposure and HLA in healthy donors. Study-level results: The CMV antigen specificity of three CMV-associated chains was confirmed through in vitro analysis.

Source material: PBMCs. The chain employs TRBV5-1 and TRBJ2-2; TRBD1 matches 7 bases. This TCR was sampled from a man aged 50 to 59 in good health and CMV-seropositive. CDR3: CATRQGTNTGELFF. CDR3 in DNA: TGCGCCACCCGACAGGGCACGAACACCGGGGAGCTGTTTTTT.